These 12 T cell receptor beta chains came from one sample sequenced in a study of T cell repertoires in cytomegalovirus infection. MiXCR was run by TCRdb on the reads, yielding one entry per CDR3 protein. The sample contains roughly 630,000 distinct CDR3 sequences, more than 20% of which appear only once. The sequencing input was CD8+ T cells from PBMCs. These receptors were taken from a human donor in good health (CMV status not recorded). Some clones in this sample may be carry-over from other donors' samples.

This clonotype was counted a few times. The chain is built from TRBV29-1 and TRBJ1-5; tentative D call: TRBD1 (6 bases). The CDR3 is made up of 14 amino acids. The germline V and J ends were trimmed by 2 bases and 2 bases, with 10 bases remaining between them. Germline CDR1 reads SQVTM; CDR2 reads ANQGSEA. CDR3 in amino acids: CSVETGFGNQPQHF. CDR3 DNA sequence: TGCAGCGTTGAAACAGGGTTCGGCAATCAGCCCCAGCATTTT.

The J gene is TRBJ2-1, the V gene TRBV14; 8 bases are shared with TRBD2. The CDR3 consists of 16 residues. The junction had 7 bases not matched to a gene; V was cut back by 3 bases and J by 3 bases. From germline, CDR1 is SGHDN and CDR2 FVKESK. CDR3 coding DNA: TGTGCCAGCAGCCAGTTTCGGGGGGGCTTCTACAATGAGCAGTTCTTC. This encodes CASSQFRGGFYNEQFF.

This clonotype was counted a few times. For the CDR3, the DNA is TGCAGTGCTAGGAAGACTAGCGGGGGGGAAGGCACCGGGGAGCTGTTTTTT. As protein: CSARKTSGGEGTGELFF. This chain connects TRBV20-1 to TRBJ2-2, with TRBD2 matching 14 bases. CDR1 is DFQATT and CDR2 is SNEGSKA in the germline V gene (reference sequence). With 3 bases clipped from V and 4 bases from J, the junction kept 7 bases outside the gene matches. The CDR3 spans 17 residues.

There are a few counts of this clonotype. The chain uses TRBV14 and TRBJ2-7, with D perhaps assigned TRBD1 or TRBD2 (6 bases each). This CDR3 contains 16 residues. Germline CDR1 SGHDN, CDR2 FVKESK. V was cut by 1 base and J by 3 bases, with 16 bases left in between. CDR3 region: CASSQVGQGRHYEQYF. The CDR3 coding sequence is TGTGCCAGCAGCCAAGTAGGGCAGGGGAGGCACTACGAGCAGTACTTC.

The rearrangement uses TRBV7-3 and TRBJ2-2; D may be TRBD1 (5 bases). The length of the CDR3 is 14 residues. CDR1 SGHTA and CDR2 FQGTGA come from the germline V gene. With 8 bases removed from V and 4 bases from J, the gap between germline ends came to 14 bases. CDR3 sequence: CASRRAQGTGELFF. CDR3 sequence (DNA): TGTGCCAGCCGCAGGGCCCAGGGCACCGGGGAGCTGTTTTTT. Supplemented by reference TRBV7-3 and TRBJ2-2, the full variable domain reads GAGVSQTPSNKVTEKGKYVELRCDPISGHTALYWYRQSLGQGPEFLIYFQGTGAADDSGLPNDRFFAVRPEGSVSTLKIQRTERGDSAVYLCASRRAQGTGELFFGEGSRLTVL.

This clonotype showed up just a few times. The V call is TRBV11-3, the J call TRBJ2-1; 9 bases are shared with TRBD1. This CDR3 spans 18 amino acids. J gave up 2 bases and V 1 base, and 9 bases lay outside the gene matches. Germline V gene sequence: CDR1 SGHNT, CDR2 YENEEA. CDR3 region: CASSLGRTGEAPYNEQFF. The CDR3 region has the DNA TGTGCCAGCAGCTTAGGCCGGACAGGGGAAGCCCCCTACAATGAGCAGTTCTTC.

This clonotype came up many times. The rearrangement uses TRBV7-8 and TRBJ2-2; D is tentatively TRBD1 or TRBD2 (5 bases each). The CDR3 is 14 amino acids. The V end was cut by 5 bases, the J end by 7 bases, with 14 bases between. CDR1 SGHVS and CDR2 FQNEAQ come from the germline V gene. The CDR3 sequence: CASSVRDESGELFF. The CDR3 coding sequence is TGTGCCAGCAGCGTCCGGGACGAGAGCGGGGAGCTGTTTTTT.

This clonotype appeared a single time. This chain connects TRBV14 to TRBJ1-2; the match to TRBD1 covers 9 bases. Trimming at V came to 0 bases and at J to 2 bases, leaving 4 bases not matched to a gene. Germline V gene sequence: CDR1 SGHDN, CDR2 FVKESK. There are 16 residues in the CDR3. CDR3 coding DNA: TGTGCCAGCAGCCAAGATACAGGGGGCTCAAACTATGGCTACACCTTC. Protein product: CASSQDTGGSNYGYTF.

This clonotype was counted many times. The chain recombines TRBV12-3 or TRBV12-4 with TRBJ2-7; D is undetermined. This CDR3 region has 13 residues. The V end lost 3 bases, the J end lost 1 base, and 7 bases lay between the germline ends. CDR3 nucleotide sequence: TGTGCCAGCAGTTTTGACCAGTCCTACGAGCAGTACTTC. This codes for CASSFDQSYEQYF.

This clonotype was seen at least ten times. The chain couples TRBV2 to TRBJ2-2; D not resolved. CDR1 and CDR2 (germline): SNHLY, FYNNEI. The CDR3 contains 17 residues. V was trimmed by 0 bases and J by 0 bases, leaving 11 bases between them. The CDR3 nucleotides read TGTGCCAGCAGTGAAGCGCTAGGCGTTCCGAACACCGGGGAGCTGTTTTTT. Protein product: CASSEALGVPNTGELFF.

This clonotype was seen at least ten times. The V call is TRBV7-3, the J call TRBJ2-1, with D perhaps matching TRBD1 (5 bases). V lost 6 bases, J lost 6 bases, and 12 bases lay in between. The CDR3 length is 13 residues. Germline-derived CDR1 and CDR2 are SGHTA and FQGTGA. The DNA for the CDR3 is TGTGCCAGCAGACTTTCCGACAGCAATGAGCAGTTCTTC. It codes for CASRLSDSNEQFF.

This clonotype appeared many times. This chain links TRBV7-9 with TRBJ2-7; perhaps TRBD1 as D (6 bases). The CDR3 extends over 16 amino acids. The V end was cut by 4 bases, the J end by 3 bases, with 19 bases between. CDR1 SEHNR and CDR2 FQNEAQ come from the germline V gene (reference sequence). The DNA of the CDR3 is TGTGCCAGCAGCTCATCCCCCTTAACGACAGGCTACGAGCAGTACTTC. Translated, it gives CASSSSPLTTGYEQYF.